This T cell receptor beta chain was sequenced during a study of brain T cells in children with intractable seizures. This CDR3 contains 16 residues. With V trimmed by 1 base and J by 9 bases, 17 bases remained unmatched. The germline CDR1 and CDR2 sequences are SQVTM and ANQGSEA. TCRdb's copy holds only in-frame clones and misses some; the assay was immunoSEQ multiplex PCR. The repertoire consists of around 80,000 clones, with under 95% occurring once and the leading ten covering around 24%. The sequence was collected from a girl aged 2 to 10 with Rasmussen encephalitis and intractable seizures. The gene calls are TRBV29-1 and TRBJ2-5; 7 bases fit TRBD1. The sample in question was peripheral blood, obtained at surgery. The CDR3 DNA reads TGCAGCGTTGAAGCTTCGACAGGGAGAGACGTGGCGGCCCAGTACTTC. Translated: CSVEASTGRDVAAQYF.